This T cell receptor beta chain was captured in a study of PD-1 blockade in mismatch repair-deficient tumors. Study in general: Patients had over ten mismatch repair-deficient cancer types and were previously treated and progressing. Overall study results and limits: Tumor-resident clones, often undetectable pretreatment in blood, expanded then contracted after pembrolizumab.

The TCR-sequenced patients were a few responders to pembrolizumab. With respect to this clone: The antigen is unknown.

TCRdb keeps only in-frame clones here, not all; method: immunoSEQ multiplex PCR. The table shows around 100,000 clones, with about three quarters occurring only once. V shed 3 bases and J shed 1 base, with 4 bases lying between them. The CDR3 covers 13 residues. Germline loops: CDR1 MNHNS, CDR2 SASEGT. The receptor's source is an adult with mismatch repair-deficient cancer. The sequencing used peripheral blood, collected just over 59 weeks after starting pembrolizumab. This chain links TRBV6-1 with TRBJ1-5; unclear D gene. In DNA form, the CDR3 reads TGTGCCAGCAGTGATAAAAGCAATCAGCCCCAGCATTTT. Amino acids: CASSDKSNQPQHF.